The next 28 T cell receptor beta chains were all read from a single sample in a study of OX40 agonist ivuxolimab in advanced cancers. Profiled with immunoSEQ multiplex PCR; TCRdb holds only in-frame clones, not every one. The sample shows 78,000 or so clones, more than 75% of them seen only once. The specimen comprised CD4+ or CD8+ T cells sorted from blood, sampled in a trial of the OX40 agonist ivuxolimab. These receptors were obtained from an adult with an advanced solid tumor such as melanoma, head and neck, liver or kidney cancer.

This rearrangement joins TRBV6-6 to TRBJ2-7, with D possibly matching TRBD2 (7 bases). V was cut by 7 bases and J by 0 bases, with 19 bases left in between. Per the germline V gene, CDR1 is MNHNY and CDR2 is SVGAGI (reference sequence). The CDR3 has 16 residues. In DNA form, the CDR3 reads TGTGCCAGCATCAAGGGGGGGGCCCACTTCTCCTACGAGCAGTACTTC. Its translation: CASIKGGAHFSYEQYF.

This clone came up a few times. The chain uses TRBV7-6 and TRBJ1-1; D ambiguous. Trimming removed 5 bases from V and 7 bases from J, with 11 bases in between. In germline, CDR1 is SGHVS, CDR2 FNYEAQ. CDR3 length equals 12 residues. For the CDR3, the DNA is TGTGCCAGCAGCCCAACAGAAATTGAAGCTTTCTTT. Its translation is CASSPTEIEAFF.

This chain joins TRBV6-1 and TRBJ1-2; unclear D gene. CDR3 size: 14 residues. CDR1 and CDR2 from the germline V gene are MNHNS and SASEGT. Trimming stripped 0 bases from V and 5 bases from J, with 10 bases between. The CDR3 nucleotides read TGTGCCAGCAGTGAAGCGGAGGGAGTATATGGCTACACCTTC. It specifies CASSEAEGVYGYTF.

CDR3 amino acids: CASSSIYFWSGGGTQYF. For the CDR3, the DNA is TGTGCCAGCAGTTCAATTTATTTTTGGTCAGGGGGGGGGACCCAGTACTTC. The rearrangement joins TRBV27 to TRBJ2-5; D may match TRBD1 or TRBD2 (7 bases each). Per the germline V gene, CDR1 is MNHEY and CDR2 is SMNVEV (reference sequence). V shed 4 bases and J shed 7 bases, with 25 bases lying between them. The CDR3 is 17 amino acids.

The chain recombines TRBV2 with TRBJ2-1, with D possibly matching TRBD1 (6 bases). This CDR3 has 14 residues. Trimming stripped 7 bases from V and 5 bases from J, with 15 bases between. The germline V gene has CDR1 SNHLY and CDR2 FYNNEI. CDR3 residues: CASNPDRVNNEQFF. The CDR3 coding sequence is TGTGCCAGCAACCCGGACAGAGTTAACAATGAGCAGTTCTTC.

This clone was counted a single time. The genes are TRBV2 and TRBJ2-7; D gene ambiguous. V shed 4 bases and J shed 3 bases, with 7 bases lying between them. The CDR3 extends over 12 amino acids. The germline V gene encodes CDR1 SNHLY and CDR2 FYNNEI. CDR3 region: CASSVWFYEQYF. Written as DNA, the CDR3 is TGTGCCAGCAGTGTTTGGTTCTACGAGCAGTACTTC.

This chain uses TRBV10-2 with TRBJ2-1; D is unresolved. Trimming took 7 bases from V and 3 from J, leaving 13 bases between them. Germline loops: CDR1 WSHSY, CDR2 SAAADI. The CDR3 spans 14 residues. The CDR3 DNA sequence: TGCGCCAGCAACAACCCGTCTGACTACAATGAGCAGTTCTTC. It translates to CASNNPSDYNEQFF.

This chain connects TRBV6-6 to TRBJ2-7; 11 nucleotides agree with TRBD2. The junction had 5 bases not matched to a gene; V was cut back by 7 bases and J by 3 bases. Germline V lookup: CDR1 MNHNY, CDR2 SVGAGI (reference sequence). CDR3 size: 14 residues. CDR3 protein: CASTRLAGFYEQYF. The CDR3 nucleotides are TGTGCCAGCACTCGACTAGCGGGGTTCTACGAGCAGTACTTC.

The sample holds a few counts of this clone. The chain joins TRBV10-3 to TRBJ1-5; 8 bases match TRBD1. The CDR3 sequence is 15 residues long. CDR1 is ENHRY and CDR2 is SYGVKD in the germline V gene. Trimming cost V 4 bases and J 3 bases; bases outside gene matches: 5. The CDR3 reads CAISVAGGPNQPQHF. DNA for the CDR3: TGTGCCATCAGTGTGGCAGGGGGCCCCAATCAGCCCCAGCATTTT.

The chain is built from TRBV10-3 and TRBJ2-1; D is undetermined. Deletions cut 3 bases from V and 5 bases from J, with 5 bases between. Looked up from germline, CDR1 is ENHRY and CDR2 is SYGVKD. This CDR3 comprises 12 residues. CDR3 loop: CAISDRNNEQFF. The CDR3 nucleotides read TGTGCCATCAGTGACAGGAACAATGAGCAGTTCTTC.

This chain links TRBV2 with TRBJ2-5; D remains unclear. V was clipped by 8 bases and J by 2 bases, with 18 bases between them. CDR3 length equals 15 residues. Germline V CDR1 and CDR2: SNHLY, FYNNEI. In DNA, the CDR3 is TGTGCCAGCCGAGCTCGGAGTAGCAGACAAGAGACCCAGTACTTC. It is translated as CASRARSSRQETQYF.

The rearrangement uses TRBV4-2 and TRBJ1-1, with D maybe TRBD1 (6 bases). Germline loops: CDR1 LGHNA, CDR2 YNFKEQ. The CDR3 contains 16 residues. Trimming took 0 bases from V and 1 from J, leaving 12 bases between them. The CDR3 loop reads CASSQDGGPWNTEAFF. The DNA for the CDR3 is TGTGCCAGCAGCCAAGATGGGGGGCCCTGGAACACTGAAGCTTTCTTT.

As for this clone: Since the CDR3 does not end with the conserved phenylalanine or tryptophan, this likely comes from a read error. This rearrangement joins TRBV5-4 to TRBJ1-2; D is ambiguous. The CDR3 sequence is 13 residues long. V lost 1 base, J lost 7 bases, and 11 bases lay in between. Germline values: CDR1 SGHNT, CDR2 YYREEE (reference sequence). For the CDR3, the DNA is TGTGCCAGCAGCTTGTCTAGGATAGGTGGCTACACCCTC. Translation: CASSLSRIGGYTL.

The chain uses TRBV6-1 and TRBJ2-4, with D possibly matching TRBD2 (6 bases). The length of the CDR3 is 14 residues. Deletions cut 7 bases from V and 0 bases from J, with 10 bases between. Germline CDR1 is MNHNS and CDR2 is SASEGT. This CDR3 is CASTEGSAKNIQYF. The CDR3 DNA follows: TGTGCCAGCACGGAGGGGTCAGCCAAAAACATTCAGTACTTC.

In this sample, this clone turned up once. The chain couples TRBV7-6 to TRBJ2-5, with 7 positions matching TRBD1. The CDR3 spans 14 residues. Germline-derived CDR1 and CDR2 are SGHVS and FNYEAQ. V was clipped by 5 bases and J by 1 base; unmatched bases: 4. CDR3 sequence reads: CASSQQGIQETQYF. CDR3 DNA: TGTGCCAGCAGCCAACAGGGGATCCAAGAGACCCAGTACTTC.

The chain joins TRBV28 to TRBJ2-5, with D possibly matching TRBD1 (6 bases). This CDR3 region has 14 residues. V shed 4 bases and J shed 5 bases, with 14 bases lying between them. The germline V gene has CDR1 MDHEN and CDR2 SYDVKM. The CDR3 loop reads CASSSQGTRETQYF. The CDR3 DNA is TGTGCCAGCAGTTCACAGGGCACTCGGGAGACCCAGTACTTC.

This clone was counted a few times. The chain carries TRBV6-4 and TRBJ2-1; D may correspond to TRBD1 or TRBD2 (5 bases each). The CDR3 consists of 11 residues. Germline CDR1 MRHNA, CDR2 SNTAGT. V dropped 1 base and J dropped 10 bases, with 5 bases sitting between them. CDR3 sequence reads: CASSDWGEQFF. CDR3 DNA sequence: TGTGCCAGCAGTGACTGGGGGGAGCAGTTCTTC.

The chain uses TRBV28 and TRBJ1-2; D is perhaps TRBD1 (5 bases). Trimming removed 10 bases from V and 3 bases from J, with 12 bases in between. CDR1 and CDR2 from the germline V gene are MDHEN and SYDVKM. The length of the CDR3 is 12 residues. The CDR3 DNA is TGTGCCACACAGGCAAATGACTATGGCTACACCTTC. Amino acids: CATQANDYGYTF.

The CDR3 region is CASSPTAGGDNEQFF. The CDR3 DNA is TGTGCCAGCAGTCCGACGGCGGGAGGGGACAATGAGCAGTTCTTC. V and J are TRBV2 and TRBJ2-1, with TRBD2 matching 9 bases. The CDR3 sequence is 15 residues long. Per the germline V gene, CDR1 is SNHLY and CDR2 is FYNNEI. Germline trimming cut 5 bases from V and 5 bases from J; bases unmatched to any gene: 7.

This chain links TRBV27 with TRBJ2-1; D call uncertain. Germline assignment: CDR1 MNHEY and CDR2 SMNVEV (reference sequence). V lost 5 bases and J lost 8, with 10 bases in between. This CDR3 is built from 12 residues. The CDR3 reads CASSPIGDEQFF. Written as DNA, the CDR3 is TGTGCCAGCAGTCCTATAGGCGATGAGCAGTTCTTC.

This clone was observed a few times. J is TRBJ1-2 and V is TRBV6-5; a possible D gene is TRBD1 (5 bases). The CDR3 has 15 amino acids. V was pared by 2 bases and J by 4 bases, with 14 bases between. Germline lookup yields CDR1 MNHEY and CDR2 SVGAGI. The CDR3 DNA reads TGTGCCAGCAGTTACGGGGACCCAGGAATCTATGGCTACACCTTC. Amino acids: CASSYGDPGIYGYTF.

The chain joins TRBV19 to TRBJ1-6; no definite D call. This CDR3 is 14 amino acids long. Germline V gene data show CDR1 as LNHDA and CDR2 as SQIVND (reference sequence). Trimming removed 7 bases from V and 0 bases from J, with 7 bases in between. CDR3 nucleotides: TGTGCCAGTAAGACGGGCTCCTATAATTCACCCCTCCACTTT. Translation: CASKTGSYNSPLHF.

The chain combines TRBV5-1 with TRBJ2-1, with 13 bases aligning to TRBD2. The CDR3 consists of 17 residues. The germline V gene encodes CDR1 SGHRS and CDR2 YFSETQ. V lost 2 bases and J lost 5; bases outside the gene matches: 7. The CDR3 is CASSFRTSGSRDNEQFF. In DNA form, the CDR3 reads TGCGCCAGCAGCTTCAGGACTAGCGGGAGTAGGGACAATGAGCAGTTCTTC.

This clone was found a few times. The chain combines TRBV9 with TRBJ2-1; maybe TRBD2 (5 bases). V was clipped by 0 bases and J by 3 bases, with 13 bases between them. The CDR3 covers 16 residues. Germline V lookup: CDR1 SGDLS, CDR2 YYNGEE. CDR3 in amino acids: CASSVALGKGYNEQFF. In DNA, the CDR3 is TGTGCCAGCAGCGTAGCTCTCGGGAAGGGCTACAATGAGCAGTTCTTC.

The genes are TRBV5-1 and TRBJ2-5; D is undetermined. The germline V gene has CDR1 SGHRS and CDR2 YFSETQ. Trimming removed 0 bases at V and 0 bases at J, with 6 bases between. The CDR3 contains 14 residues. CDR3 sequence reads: CASSLGTYQETQYF. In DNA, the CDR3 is TGCGCCAGCAGCTTGGGGACGTACCAAGAGACCCAGTACTTC.

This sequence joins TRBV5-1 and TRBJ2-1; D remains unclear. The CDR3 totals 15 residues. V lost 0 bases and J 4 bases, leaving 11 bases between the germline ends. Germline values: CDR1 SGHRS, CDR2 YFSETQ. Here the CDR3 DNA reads TGCGCCAGCAGCTTGGCGTCTTCGAGGTACAATGAGCAGTTCTTC. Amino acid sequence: CASSLASSRYNEQFF. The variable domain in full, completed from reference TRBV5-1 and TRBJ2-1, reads KAGVTQTPRYLIKTRGQQVTLSCSPISGHRSVSWYQQTPGQGLQFLFEYFSETQRNKGNFPGRFSGRQFSNSRSEMNVSTLELGDSALYLCASSLASSRYNEQFFGPGTRLTVL.

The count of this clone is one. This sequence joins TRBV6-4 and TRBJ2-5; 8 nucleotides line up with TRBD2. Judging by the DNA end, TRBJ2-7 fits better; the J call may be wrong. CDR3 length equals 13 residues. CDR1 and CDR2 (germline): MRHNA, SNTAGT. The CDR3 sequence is CASSGREGYEQYF. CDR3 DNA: TGTGCCAGCAGTGGTCGGGAGGGTTACGAGCAGTACTTC.

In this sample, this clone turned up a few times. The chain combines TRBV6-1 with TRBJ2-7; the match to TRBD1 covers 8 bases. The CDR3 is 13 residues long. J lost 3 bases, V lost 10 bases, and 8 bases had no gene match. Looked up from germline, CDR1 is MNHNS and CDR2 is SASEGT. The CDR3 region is CATKDRAGYEQYF. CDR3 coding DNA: TGTGCCACTAAGGACAGGGCCGGCTACGAGCAGTACTTC.